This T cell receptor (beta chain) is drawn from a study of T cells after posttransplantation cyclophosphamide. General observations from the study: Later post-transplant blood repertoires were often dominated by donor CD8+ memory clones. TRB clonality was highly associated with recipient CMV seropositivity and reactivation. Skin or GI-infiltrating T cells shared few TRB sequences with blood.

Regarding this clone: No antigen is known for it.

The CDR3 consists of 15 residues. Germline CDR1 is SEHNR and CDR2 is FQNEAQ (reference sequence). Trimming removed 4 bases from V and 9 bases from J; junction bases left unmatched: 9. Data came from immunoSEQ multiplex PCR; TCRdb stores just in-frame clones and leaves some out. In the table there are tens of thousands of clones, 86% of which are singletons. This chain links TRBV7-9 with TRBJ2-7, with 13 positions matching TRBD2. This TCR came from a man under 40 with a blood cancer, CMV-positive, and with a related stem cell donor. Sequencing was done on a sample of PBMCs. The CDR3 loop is CASSSRLAGGRRQYF. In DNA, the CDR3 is TGTGCCAGCAGCTCACGACTAGCGGGGGGCCGTCGGCAGTACTTC.